The entry that follows covers one T cell receptor (beta chain) sequence. Trimming left V 2 bases short and J 4 bases short, with 8 bases between. The CDR3 has 12 amino acids. Germline V gives CDR1 GTSNPN, CDR2 SVGIG (reference sequence). The data originate from a study of control samples from healthy donors and cancer patients. This table comes from immunoSEQ multiplex PCR, and its TCRdb copy is limited to in-frame clones, with some not included. The sample lists more than 140,000 clones; 91% were seen once. The receptor was derived from a man younger than 35 in good health. Material for sequencing was blood. The chain carries TRBV30 and TRBJ2-5, with unresolved D. The DNA for the CDR3 is TGTGCCTGGAGTTCCAGTGGAGAGACCCAGTACTTC. It encodes CAWSSSGETQYF.